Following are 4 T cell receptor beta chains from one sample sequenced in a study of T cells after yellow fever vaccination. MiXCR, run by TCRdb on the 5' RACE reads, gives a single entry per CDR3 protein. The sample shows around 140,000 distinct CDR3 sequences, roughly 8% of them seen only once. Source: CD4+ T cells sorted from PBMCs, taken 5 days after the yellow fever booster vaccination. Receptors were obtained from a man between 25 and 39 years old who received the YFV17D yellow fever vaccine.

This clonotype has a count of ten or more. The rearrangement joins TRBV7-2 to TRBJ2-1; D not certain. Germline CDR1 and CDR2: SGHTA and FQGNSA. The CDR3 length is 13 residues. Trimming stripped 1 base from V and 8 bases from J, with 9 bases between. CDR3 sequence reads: CASSLVEFHEQFF. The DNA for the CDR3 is TGTGCCAGCAGCTTAGTCGAATTCCATGAGCAGTTCTTC.

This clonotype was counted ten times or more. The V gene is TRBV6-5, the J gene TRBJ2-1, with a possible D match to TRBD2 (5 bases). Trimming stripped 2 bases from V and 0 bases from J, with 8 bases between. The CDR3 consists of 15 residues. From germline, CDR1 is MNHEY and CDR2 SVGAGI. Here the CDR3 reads CASSYEGPSYNEQFF. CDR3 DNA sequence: TGTGCCAGCAGTTACGAGGGCCCCTCCTACAATGAGCAGTTCTTC.

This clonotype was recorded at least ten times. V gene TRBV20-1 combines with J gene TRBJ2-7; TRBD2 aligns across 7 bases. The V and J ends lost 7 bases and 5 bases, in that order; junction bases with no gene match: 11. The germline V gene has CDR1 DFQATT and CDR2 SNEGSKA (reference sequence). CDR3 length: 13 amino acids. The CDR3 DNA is TGCAGTGTTCCGACCGTGGCGGGAGACGAGCAGTACTTC. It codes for CSVPTVAGDEQYF.

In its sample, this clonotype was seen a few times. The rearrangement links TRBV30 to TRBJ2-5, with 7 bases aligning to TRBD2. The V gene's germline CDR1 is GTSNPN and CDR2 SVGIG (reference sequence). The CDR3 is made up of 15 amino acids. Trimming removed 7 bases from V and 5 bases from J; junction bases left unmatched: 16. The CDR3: CASSHKTSFGETQYF. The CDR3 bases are TGTGCCTCCTCTCATAAGACTAGCTTCGGTGAGACCCAGTACTTC. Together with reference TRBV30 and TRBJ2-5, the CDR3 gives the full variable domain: SQTIHQWPATLVQPVGSPLSLECTVEGTSNPNLYWYRQAAGRGLQLLFYSVGIGQISSEVPQNLSASRPQDRQFILSSKKLLLSDSGFYLCASSHKTSFGETQYFGPGTRLLVL.